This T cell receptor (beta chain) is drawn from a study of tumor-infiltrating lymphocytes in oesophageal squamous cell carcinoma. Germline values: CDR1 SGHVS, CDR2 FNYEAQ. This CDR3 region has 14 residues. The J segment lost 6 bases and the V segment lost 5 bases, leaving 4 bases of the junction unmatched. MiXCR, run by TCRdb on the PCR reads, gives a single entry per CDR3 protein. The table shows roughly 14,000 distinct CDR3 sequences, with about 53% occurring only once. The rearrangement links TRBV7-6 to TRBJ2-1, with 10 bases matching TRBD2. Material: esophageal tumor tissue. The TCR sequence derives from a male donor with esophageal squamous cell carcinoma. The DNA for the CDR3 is TGTGCCAGCAGCCGATCTAGCGGGAGCAATGAGCAGTTCTTC. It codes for CASSRSSGSNEQFF.